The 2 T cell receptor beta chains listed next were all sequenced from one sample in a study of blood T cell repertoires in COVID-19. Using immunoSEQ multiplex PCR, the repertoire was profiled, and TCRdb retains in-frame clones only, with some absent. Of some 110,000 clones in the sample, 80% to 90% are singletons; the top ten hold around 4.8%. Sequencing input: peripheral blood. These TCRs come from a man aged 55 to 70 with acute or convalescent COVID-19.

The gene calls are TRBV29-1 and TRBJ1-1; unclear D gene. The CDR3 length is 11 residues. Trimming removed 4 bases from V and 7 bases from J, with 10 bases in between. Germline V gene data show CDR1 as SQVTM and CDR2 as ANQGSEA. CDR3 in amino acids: CSVGRAFEAFF. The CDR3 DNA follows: TGCAGCGTTGGGAGGGCATTTGAAGCTTTCTTT.

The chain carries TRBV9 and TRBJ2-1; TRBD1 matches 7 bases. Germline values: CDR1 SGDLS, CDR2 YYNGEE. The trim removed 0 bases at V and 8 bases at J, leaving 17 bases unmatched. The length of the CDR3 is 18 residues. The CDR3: CASSVARGAQGLVDEQFF. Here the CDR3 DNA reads TGTGCCAGCAGCGTAGCTCGTGGGGCACAGGGGTTAGTGGATGAGCAGTTCTTC.